This T cell receptor beta chain was retrieved from a study of CD8 T cells in Susac syndrome (dated by TCRdb to between 2018 and 2021). For the study in its entirety: Of the Susac syndrome patients who were sequenced, fewer than ten were in clinical remission while six had clinically active disease. At the time of blood withdrawal, Susac syndrome patients were either therapy-naive, taking corticosteroids (with some also receiving IVIg), or on IVIg alone. The study used repertoire sequencing to test whether antigen drove CD8+ T cell activation and differentiation in Susac syndrome.

Peripheral blood CD8+ and CD4+ T cells from healthy donors, Susac syndrome patients and multiple sclerosis patients were profiled using high-throughput TCR beta sequencing. The Susac syndrome patients fulfilled recently defined diagnostic criteria for definite or probable disease. CD8+ TEMRA cells were enriched by FACS, while bulk CD8+ and CD4+ T cells were purified by magnetic negative isolation. Blood was drawn into EDTA tubes, processed within 24 hours, and PBMCs were isolated by density gradient centrifugation. PBMCs intended for TCR sequencing were cryopreserved in liquid nitrogen and thawed later in a water bath at 37 degrees C. The sorted or isolated CD4+, CD8+ and CD8+ TEMRA cells reached a purity of at least 90%. With regard to this clonotype: Its target antigen remains unknown. No much larger clone exists at a distance of one base, and base qualities are not known.

Summary of the overall study and its limitations: The number of individuals in the TCR sequencing and HLA analysis was recognized as being relatively small. In the CD4+ T cell repertoire of Susac syndrome patients, clonal expansion was not detected.

RNA was extracted using the RNeasy kit, and about 0.5 to 1 microgram was reverse transcribed with random hexamers. TCR beta CDR3 regions were amplified with the immunoSEQ multiplex PCR assay covering 54 Vbeta and 13 Jbeta segments. To correct PCR amplification bias, a synthetic template baseline was used for both primer optimization and computational correction. In the original analysis: Only productive sequences were kept, with reads annotated to V, D and J genes according to IMGT and analyzed in immunoSEQ Analyzer. To calculate clonality, Shannon entropy was normalized by log2 of the number of productive unique sequences and then subtracted from one. For each patient and control, public and private clones were evaluated within the 100 most prevalent clones. A clone was defined as Susac-specific if it was absent from the healthy and MS cohorts, from 950 to 1,300 published viral clones and from other ImmuneACCESS disease sequences. The public sequencing data were trimmed at Q25 with fastp and processed into clonotypes with MiXCR by TCRdb, which kept only in-frame beta chains. Each CDR3 protein gets just one entry, which takes the most common genes and DNA from the rows behind it. TCRdb assigned the V and J calls; the authors' analysis was not used. The sample yields over 140,000 distinct CDR3 sequences; more than 85% were counted once. Of the sample, 0.14% is held by the ten largest clones.

From a lookup of the germline V gene, CDR1 and CDR2 are MDHEN and SYDVKM. The CDR3 covers 15 residues, taking in both the cysteine and the phenylalanine. Of all the DNA, just the CDR3 is kept, 45 bases in frame from base 1. V was cut back by 1 base and J by 0 bases, leaving a gap of 7 bases between them. The chain couples TRBV28 to TRBJ1-3; the D gene assignment is ambiguous. This receptor was identified in a human donor with Susac syndrome. The specimen was CD4+ T cells from PBMCs. The CDR3 protein is CASSLSYSSGNTIYF. In nucleotide form, the sequence is TGTGCCAGCAGTTTATCTTACAGCTCTGGAAACACCATATATTTT.